Ten or more counts support the clone carrying this TCR beta chain. Its antigen is undetermined. The sample's time point: newly diagnosed GD, antithyroid drugs for less than 3 months. The authors made the TCR library using RNA they extracted from PBMCs. Trimming took 4 bases from V and 7 from J; bases not matched to a gene: 14. The length of the CDR3 is 17 residues. In germline, CDR1 is SGHTA, CDR2 FQGNSA. Arm-PCR with iRepertoire HTBI primers amplified the CDR3 regions for these TCR beta libraries. A single record per CDR3 protein comes from TCRdb applying MiXCR to the multiplex PCR reads. The table has some 340,000 distinct CDR3 sequences, 12% seen once. These data belong to a study of regulatory T cells in long-lasting Graves disease. Findings and limits, study-wide: Patients with persistent disease shared over 2,500 public clonotypes, outpacing the 966 shared by new patients.

The sample was also reused in another study, on T cells in Graves' hyperthyroidism and ophthalmopathy.

This clonotype originated in a woman aged 18 to 35 with Graves disease. Specimen: peripheral blood mononuclear cells (PBMCs), collected at new diagnosis, from a patient treated with antithyroid drugs. J is TRBJ1-2 and V is TRBV7-2; 11 bases line up with TRBD1. CDR3 amino acids: CASSSRRTGGFVIGYTF. The CDR3 region has the DNA TGTGCCAGCAGCTCGAGACGGACAGGGGGCTTTGTAATTGGCTACACCTTC.